Listed below are T cell receptor beta chains from one sample, sequenced in a study of blood T cell repertoires in COVID-19. Repertoires were generated with immunoSEQ multiplex PCR, while TCRdb's copy carries only in-frame clones and drops some. The sample carries about 260,000 clones, 70% to 90% recorded once. Sequenced input: peripheral blood. The origin of the receptors is a man between 60 and 75 years old who had recovered from COVID-19. The CDR3 runs from the conserved cysteine through the conserved F or W. Each record gives: clone size, V gene, J gene, D gene, CDR3 DNA, CDR3 protein. A D gene is named only where the DNA matches it firmly. A row's size may be missing; if present it is once, few, many or a size class.

clone_size: NA
v_call: TRBV18
j_call: TRBJ1-1
d_call: NA
cdr3_nt: TGTGCCAGCTCACGACTAGATAGCGGCACTGAAGCTTTCTTT
cdr3_aa: CASSRLDSGTEAFF

clone_size: NA
v_call: TRBV3-1/TRBV3-2
j_call: TRBJ2-5
d_call: TRBD1
cdr3_nt: TGTGCCAGCACCCTAAGGGGGCAGATGGAGACCCAGTACTTC
cdr3_aa: CASTLRGQMETQYF

clone_size: NA
v_call: TRBV19
j_call: TRBJ2-1
d_call: NA
cdr3_nt: TGTGCCAGTAGTAAAGGGGTCAATGAGCAGTTCTTC
cdr3_aa: CASSKGVNEQFF

clone_size: NA
v_call: TRBV3-1/TRBV3-2
j_call: TRBJ2-7
d_call: NA
cdr3_nt: TGTGCCAGCAGCCAAGGGAGGAGTCTATCATCCTACGAGCAGTACTTC
cdr3_aa: CASSQGRSLSSYEQYF

clone_size: NA
v_call: TRBV29-1
j_call: TRBJ1-1
d_call: NA
cdr3_nt: TGCAGCGTTGTTAGGACGGGGGGCGCTGAAGCTTTCTTT
cdr3_aa: CSVVRTGGAEAFF

clone_size: NA
v_call: TRBV19
j_call: TRBJ2-1
d_call: TRBD2
cdr3_nt: TGTGCCAGTAGTCCCCGCTTCCGAGGGGGGACTAGCGGGAGGGCCGGCTCCTACAATGAGCAGTTCTTC
cdr3_aa: CASSPRFRGGTSGRAGSYNEQFF

clone_size: NA
v_call: TRBV6-1
j_call: TRBJ1-1
d_call: NA
cdr3_nt: TGTGCCAGCTCCACAGGGAACGTCGTGAACACTGAAGCTTTCTTT
cdr3_aa: CASSTGNVVNTEAFF

clone_size: NA
v_call: TRBV19
j_call: TRBJ2-7
d_call: NA
cdr3_nt: TGTGCCAGTAGTATAGAAACCGGGACTGGTGGCTACGAGCAGTACTTC
cdr3_aa: CASSIETGTGGYEQYF

clone_size: NA
v_call: TRBV12-3/TRBV12-4
j_call: TRBJ1-5
d_call: NA
cdr3_nt: TGTGCCAGCAGTTTAATCCGTCAGCCCCAGCATTTT
cdr3_aa: CASSLIRQPQHF

clone_size: NA
v_call: TRBV18
j_call: TRBJ1-2
d_call: TRBD1
cdr3_nt: TGTGCCAGCTCACCAAGGGACAGGGGCGACTATGGCTACACCTTC
cdr3_aa: CASSPRDRGDYGYTF

clone_size: NA
v_call: TRBV28
j_call: TRBJ1-1
d_call: NA
cdr3_nt: TGTGCCAGCAATCAGGTGCCCATGAACACTGAAGCTTTCTTT
cdr3_aa: CASNQVPMNTEAFF

clone_size: NA
v_call: TRBV6-4
j_call: TRBJ2-3
d_call: TRBD2
cdr3_nt: TGTGCCAGCAGCCTTAGCGGGAGAAGCACAGATACGCAGTATTTT
cdr3_aa: CASSLSGRSTDTQYF

clone_size: NA
v_call: TRBV29-1
j_call: TRBJ1-2
d_call: NA
cdr3_nt: TGCAGCGTTGTATGGAACAGCTATGGCTACACCTTC
cdr3_aa: CSVVWNSYGYTF

clone_size: NA
v_call: TRBV5-1
j_call: TRBJ1-1
d_call: NA
cdr3_nt: TGCGCCAGCAGTTACACTCAGGGGATGAACACTGAAGCTTTCTTT
cdr3_aa: CASSYTQGMNTEAFF

clone_size: NA
v_call: TRBV30
j_call: TRBJ2-7
d_call: TRBD2
cdr3_nt: TGTGCCTGGAGCCGCGGGGGGGCGGGCTACGAGCAGTACTTC
cdr3_aa: CAWSRGGAGYEQYF

clone_size: once
v_call: TRBV5-4
j_call: TRBJ1-1
d_call: NA
cdr3_nt: TGTGCCAGCAGCTTGGAAGGGGGCACTGAAGCTTTCTTT
cdr3_aa: CASSLEGGTEAFF

clone_size: NA
v_call: TRBV11-3
j_call: TRBJ2-5
d_call: TRBD2
cdr3_nt: TGTGCCAGCCAAGGGGAGGGCGAGACCCAGTACTTC
cdr3_aa: CASQGEGETQYF

clone_size: NA
v_call: TRBV19
j_call: TRBJ1-1
d_call: NA
cdr3_nt: TGTGCCAGTAGTCTATTGGGCGCGGGGGACACTGAAGCTTTCTTT
cdr3_aa: CASSLLGAGDTEAFF

clone_size: NA
v_call: TRBV3-1/TRBV3-2
j_call: TRBJ1-1
d_call: NA
cdr3_nt: TGTGCCAGCAGCCAAGACCCTCCGGGGAACACTGAAGCTTTCTTT
cdr3_aa: CASSQDPPGNTEAFF

clone_size: once
v_call: TRBV10-3
j_call: TRBJ2-7
d_call: NA
cdr3_nt: TGTGCCATCAGTGAGTTCTATGAGCAGTACTTC
cdr3_aa: CAISEFYEQYF

clone_size: NA
v_call: TRBV18
j_call: TRBJ2-3
d_call: TRBD2
cdr3_nt: TGTGCCAGCTCATCACTAGCGGGGGGCACCACAGATACGCAGTATTTT
cdr3_aa: CASSSLAGGTTDTQYF

clone_size: few
v_call: TRBV28
j_call: TRBJ1-5
d_call: NA
cdr3_nt: TGTGCCAGCAGTTTTGGGAGGGGGGTTCAGCCCCAGCATTTT
cdr3_aa: CASSFGRGVQPQHF

clone_size: NA
v_call: TRBV7-9
j_call: TRBJ2-7
d_call: TRBD2
cdr3_nt: TGTGCCAGCAGCTTAGCGGCTAGCGGCGCCTACGAGCAGTACTTC
cdr3_aa: CASSLAASGAYEQYF

clone_size: NA
v_call: TRBV7-9
j_call: TRBJ2-3
d_call: NA
cdr3_nt: TGTGCCACCGACACCCAAAGCACAGATACGCAGTATTTT
cdr3_aa: CATDTQSTDTQYF

clone_size: NA
v_call: TRBV6-5
j_call: TRBJ1-2
d_call: NA
cdr3_nt: TGTGCCAGCAGACCGCCGGGGTTCTATGGCTACACCTTC
cdr3_aa: CASRPPGFYGYTF

clone_size: once
v_call: TRBV6-5
j_call: TRBJ1-5
d_call: NA
cdr3_nt: TGTGCCAGCTCTCCCGCTGGGCCCCCCCTCCCCCAGCATTTT
cdr3_aa: CASSPAGPPLPQHF

clone_size: few
v_call: TRBV28
j_call: TRBJ1-4
d_call: TRBD1
cdr3_nt: TGTGCCAGCACCCGGACAGGGGTGGTTGAAAAACTGTTTTTT
cdr3_aa: CASTRTGVVEKLFF

clone_size: few
v_call: TRBV7-8
j_call: TRBJ2-1
d_call: TRBD2
cdr3_nt: TGTGCCAGCAGCCCACCGGGACTAGCGGCCAATGAGCAGTTCTTC
cdr3_aa: CASSPPGLAANEQFF

clone_size: NA
v_call: TRBV5-1
j_call: TRBJ1-4
d_call: NA
cdr3_nt: TGCGCCAGCAGCCCTGGACAGTCAACTAATGAAAAACTGTTTTTT
cdr3_aa: CASSPGQSTNEKLFF

clone_size: NA
v_call: TRBV7-2
j_call: TRBJ1-2
d_call: TRBD1
cdr3_nt: TGTGCCAGCAGTCGGACAGGGCCTAACTATGGCTACACCTTC
cdr3_aa: CASSRTGPNYGYTF

clone_size: NA
v_call: TRBV9
j_call: TRBJ2-3
d_call: NA
cdr3_nt: TGTGCCAGCAGCGTAGGCGGGCTAGCGTCTAGCACAGATACGCAGTATTTT
cdr3_aa: CASSVGGLASSTDTQYF

clone_size: many
v_call: TRBV5-5
j_call: TRBJ2-1
d_call: TRBD2
cdr3_nt: TGTGCCAGCAATCTAGCGGGGGGGCCGGGAGAGCAGTTCTTC
cdr3_aa: CASNLAGGPGEQFF

clone_size: once
v_call: TRBV9
j_call: TRBJ2-1
d_call: NA
cdr3_nt: TGTGCCAGCAGCCAGGGGGGAAATGAGCAGTTCTTC
cdr3_aa: CASSQGGNEQFF

clone_size: few
v_call: TRBV11-1
j_call: TRBJ2-7
d_call: TRBD1
cdr3_nt: TGTGCCAGCAGCCCTATAGGGACAGGCGTCTACGAGCAGTACTTC
cdr3_aa: CASSPIGTGVYEQYF

clone_size: once
v_call: TRBV27
j_call: TRBJ2-3
d_call: NA
cdr3_nt: TGTGCCAGCAGGTACCAAGGGGGAGGCACAGATACGCAGTATTTT
cdr3_aa: CASRYQGGGTDTQYF

clone_size: once
v_call: TRBV6-5
j_call: TRBJ1-5
d_call: TRBD1
cdr3_nt: TGTGCCAGTCGCGAGACAGGGACGACGGAAGCGCCCCAGCATTTT
cdr3_aa: CASRETGTTEAPQHF

clone_size: NA
v_call: TRBV18
j_call: TRBJ1-5
d_call: TRBD1
cdr3_nt: TGTGCCAGCTCACGTCGACAGGGGGCGAATCAGCCCCAGCATTTT
cdr3_aa: CASSRRQGANQPQHF

clone_size: NA
v_call: TRBV7-6
j_call: TRBJ1-3
d_call: TRBD1
cdr3_nt: TGTGCCAGCAGCCTCGAGACAGGGCTCGGAAACACCATATATTTT
cdr3_aa: CASSLETGLGNTIYF

clone_size: NA
v_call: TRBV27
j_call: TRBJ2-7
d_call: NA
cdr3_nt: TGTGCCAGCAGTTTCCTCCCCGGTCCGAACTACGAGCAGTACTTC
cdr3_aa: CASSFLPGPNYEQYF

clone_size: NA
v_call: TRBV11-2
j_call: TRBJ2-1
d_call: TRBD2
cdr3_nt: TGTGCCAGCAGCTTATCTAGCGGGGGGGCCTACAATGAGCAGTTCTTC
cdr3_aa: CASSLSSGGAYNEQFF

clone_size: NA
v_call: TRBV5-1
j_call: TRBJ1-4
d_call: TRBD1
cdr3_nt: TGCGCCAGCTCTGCAGGGGGCGCGGGGTCAGAAAAACTGTTTTTT
cdr3_aa: CASSAGGAGSEKLFF

clone_size: NA
v_call: TRBV18
j_call: TRBJ2-7
d_call: NA
cdr3_nt: TGTGCCAGCTCTCAAGGACAGAGCGAGCAGTACTTC
cdr3_aa: CASSQGQSEQYF

clone_size: NA
v_call: TRBV27
j_call: TRBJ2-7
d_call: TRBD1
cdr3_nt: TGTGCCAGCAGTACCGGGACAGGGGGTTTCGAGCAGTACTTC
cdr3_aa: CASSTGTGGFEQYF

clone_size: NA
v_call: TRBV4-1
j_call: TRBJ2-7
d_call: NA
cdr3_nt: TGCGCCAGCAGCCAGGCCCCTTCTAGCTCCGGAGCCTACGAGCAGTACTTC
cdr3_aa: CASSQAPSSSGAYEQYF

clone_size: NA
v_call: TRBV5-4
j_call: TRBJ2-5
d_call: TRBD1
cdr3_nt: TGTGCCAGCAGCCACACAGGGGGCGGGTCGTGGGAGACCCAGTACTTC
cdr3_aa: CASSHTGGGSWETQYF

clone_size: NA
v_call: TRBV28
j_call: TRBJ1-4
d_call: NA
cdr3_nt: TGTGCCAGCTCCAGGGGTATTGAAAAACTGTTTTTT
cdr3_aa: CASSRGIEKLFF

clone_size: NA
v_call: TRBV28
j_call: TRBJ2-7
d_call: TRBD1
cdr3_nt: TGTGCCACCCAGACAGGGGATTCCTACGAGCAGTACTTC
cdr3_aa: CATQTGDSYEQYF

clone_size: NA
v_call: TRBV20-1
j_call: TRBJ2-1
d_call: NA
cdr3_nt: TGCAGTGCTAGTAAGGGGTACAATGAGCAGTTCTTC
cdr3_aa: CSASKGYNEQFF

clone_size: many
v_call: TRBV7-3
j_call: TRBJ1-1
d_call: TRBD1
cdr3_nt: TGTGCCAGCGCCCGGGACAGGGCCTCTTCTGAAGCTTTCTTT
cdr3_aa: CASARDRASSEAFF

clone_size: NA
v_call: TRBV5-4
j_call: TRBJ1-4
d_call: NA
cdr3_nt: TGTGCCAGCAGCCAAGAGGGAAGGTCGCAGAATGAAAAACTGTTTTTT
cdr3_aa: CASSQEGRSQNEKLFF

clone_size: NA
v_call: TRBV6-1
j_call: TRBJ2-3
d_call: NA
cdr3_nt: TGTGCCAGCAGTGACATTGGCGGGCGGCCCACGCAGTATTTT
cdr3_aa: CASSDIGGRPTQYF